The clone carrying this T cell receptor beta chain has a count of ten or more. Its antigen is not identified. The data derive from a study of early T cells in non-severe SARS-CoV-2 infection. Background on the study: RNA in bulk from unsorted whole blood was sequenced, and chains were unpaired. Study-wide findings and caveats: Private and CD4 specificities were missed by VDJdb matching, skewed to anti-spike CD8.

V shed 3 bases and J 8 bases; nucleotides not matched to a gene: 8. There are 14 residues in the CDR3. CDR1 and CDR2 from the germline V gene are SGHRS and YFSETQ. Each single cDNA molecule received a unique molecular identifier. TCRdb recomputed calls from the 5' RACE reads with MiXCR, one row per CDR3 protein. Among tens of thousands of distinct CDR3 sequences listed, nearly 5% were seen once. Specimen: whole blood. The rearrangement uses TRBV5-1 and TRBJ1-2; 9 nucleotides line up with TRBD1. The source is an adult who was a healthcare worker with PCR-confirmed SARS-CoV-2 infection or an uninfected control (not recorded which). This CDR3 reads CASSYTAGTGGYTF. The CDR3 nucleotides are TGCGCCAGCAGCTATACAGCCGGGACAGGGGGCTACACCTTC.